The T cell receptor (beta chain) under discussion was sequenced for a study of shared clonotypes between healthy human individuals. At the level of the study: Each donor's CD4 naive and CD4 memory cells filled three plates apiece, CD8 naive two, and CD8 memory one.

CDR3 size: 15 residues. Notes on this clone: Its antigen is undetermined.

The authors split each subset's genomic DNA evenly across several immunoSEQ plates. Clones were read by immunoSEQ multiplex PCR, and TCRdb kept only the in-frame ones, dropping some. The sample records some 1.5 million clones, more than 95% being singletons. The study's findings and limits: Clonotype sharing among donors likely depends on sequencing depth. It was only blood that was sampled, and tissue repertoires likely differ.

This receptor was taken from a man between 25 and 39 years old in good health. Material for sequencing was naive CD4+ T cells sorted from blood. Subset defined: CD45RA+ positively selected. The genes are TRBV12-2 and TRBJ2-4; TRBD1 reflects the table's D call only, with no check against the DNA. TRBV12-2 is designated a pseudogene. The CDR3 is CASRLGNREGNIQYF. The CDR3 coding sequence is TGTGCAAGTCGCTTAGGAAACAGGGAAGGAAACATTCAGTACTTC.